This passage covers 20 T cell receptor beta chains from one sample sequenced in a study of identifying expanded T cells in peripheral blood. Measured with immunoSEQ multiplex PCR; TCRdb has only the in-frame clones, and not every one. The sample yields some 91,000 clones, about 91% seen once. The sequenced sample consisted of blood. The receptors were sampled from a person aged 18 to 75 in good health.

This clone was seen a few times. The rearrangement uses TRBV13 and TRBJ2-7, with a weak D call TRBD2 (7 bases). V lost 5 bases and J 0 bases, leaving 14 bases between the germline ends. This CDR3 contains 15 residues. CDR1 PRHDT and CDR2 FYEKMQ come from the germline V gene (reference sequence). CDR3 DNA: TGTGCCAGCAGCCCCGGGGGGCGGAGCTCCTACGAGCAGTACTTC. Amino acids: CASSPGGRSSYEQYF.

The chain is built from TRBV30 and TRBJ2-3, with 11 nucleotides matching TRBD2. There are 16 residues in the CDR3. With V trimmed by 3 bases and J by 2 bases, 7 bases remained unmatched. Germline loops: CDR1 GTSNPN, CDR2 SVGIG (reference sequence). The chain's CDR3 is CAWSAGTSGDTDTQYF. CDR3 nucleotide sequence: TGTGCCTGGAGCGCGGGGACTAGCGGAGACACAGATACGCAGTATTTT. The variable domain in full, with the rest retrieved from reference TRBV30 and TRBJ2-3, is SQTIHQWPATLVQPVGSPLSLECTVEGTSNPNLYWYRQAAGRGLQLLFYSVGIGQISSEVPQNLSASRPQDRQFILSSKKLLLSDSGFYLCAWSAGTSGDTDTQYFGPGTRLTVL.

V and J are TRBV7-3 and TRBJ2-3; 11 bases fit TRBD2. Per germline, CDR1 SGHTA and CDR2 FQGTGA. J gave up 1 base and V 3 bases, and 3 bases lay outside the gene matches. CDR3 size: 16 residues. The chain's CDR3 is CASSFPLAGGTDTQYF. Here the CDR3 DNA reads TGTGCCAGCAGCTTCCCACTAGCGGGGGGCACAGATACGCAGTATTTT. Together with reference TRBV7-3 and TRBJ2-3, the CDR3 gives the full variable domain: GAGVSQTPSNKVTEKGKYVELRCDPISGHTALYWYRQSLGQGPEFLIYFQGTGAADDSGLPNDRFFAVRPEGSVSTLKIQRTERGDSAVYLCASSFPLAGGTDTQYFGPGTRLTVL.

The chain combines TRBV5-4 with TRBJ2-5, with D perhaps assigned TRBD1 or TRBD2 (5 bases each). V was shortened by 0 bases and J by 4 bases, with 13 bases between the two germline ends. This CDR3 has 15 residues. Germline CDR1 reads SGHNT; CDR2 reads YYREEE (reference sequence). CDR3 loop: CASSLVDSGGETQYF. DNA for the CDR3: TGTGCCAGCAGCTTGGTCGACAGTGGGGGAGAGACCCAGTACTTC.

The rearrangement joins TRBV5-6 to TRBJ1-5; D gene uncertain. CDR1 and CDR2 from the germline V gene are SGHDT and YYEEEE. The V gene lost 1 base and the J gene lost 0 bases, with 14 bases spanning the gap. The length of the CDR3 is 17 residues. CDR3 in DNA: TGTGCCAGCAGCTTGTCTCCTGCACCGAATAGCAATCAGCCCCAGCATTTT. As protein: CASSLSPAPNSNQPQHF.

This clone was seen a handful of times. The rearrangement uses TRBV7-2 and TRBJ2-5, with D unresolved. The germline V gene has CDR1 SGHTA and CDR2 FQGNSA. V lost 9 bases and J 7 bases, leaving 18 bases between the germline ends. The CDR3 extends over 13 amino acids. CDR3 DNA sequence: TGTGCCAGTGCCCCCGGGTCCTACGGGACCCAGTACTTC. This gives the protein CASAPGSYGTQYF.

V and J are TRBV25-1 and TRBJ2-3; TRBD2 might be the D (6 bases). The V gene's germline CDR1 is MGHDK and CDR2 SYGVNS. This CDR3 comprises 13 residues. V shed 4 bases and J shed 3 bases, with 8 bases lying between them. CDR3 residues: CASSGLATDTQYF. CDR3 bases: TGTGCCAGCAGTGGGCTAGCGACAGATACGCAGTATTTT.

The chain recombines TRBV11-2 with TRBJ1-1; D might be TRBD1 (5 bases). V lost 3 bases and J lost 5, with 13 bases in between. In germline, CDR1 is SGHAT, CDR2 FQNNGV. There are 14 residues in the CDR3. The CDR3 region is CASSFGASGTEAFF. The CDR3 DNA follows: TGTGCCAGCAGCTTCGGGGCCTCGGGGACTGAAGCTTTCTTT.

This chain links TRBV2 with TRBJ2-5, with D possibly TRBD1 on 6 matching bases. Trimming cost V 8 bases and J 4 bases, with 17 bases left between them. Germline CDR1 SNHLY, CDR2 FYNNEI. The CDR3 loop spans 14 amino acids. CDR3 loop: CASQFRQAIETQYF. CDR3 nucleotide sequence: TGTGCCAGCCAATTTAGACAGGCGATAGAGACCCAGTACTTC.

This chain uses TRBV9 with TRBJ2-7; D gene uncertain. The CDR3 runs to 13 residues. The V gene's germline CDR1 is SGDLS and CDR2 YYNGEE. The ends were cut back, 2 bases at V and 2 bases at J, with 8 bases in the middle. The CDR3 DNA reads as TGTGCCAGCAGCGTGAACAGCGCCTACGAGCAGTACTTC. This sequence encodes CASSVNSAYEQYF.

CDR3 sequence reads: CASSSGTRWNTIYF. Written as DNA, the CDR3 is TGTGCCAGCAGTTCCGGGACCCGGTGGAACACCATATATTTT. The chain links TRBV28 to TRBJ1-3; possibly TRBD1 for D (5 bases). With 4 bases removed from V and 7 bases from J, the gap between germline ends came to 14 bases. The CDR3 runs to 14 residues. Germline loops: CDR1 MDHEN, CDR2 SYDVKM.

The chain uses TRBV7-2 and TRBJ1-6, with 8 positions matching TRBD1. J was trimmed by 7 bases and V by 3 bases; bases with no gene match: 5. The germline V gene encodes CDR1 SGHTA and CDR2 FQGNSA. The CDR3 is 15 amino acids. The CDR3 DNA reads TGTGCCAGCAGCTTCGACAGGGGCGGCAATTCACCCCTCCACTTT. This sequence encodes CASSFDRGGNSPLHF. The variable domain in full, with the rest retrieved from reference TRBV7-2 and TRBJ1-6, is GAGVSQSPSNKVTEKGKDVELRCDPISGHTALYWYRQSLGQGLEFLIYFQGNSAPDKSGLPSDRFSAERTGGSVSTLTIQRTQQEDSAVYLCASSFDRGGNSPLHFGNGTRLTVT.

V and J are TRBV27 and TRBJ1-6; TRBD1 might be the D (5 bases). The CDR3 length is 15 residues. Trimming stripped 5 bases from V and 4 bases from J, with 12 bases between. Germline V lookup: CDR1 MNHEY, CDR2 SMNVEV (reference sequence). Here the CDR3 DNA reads TGTGCCAGCAGTCGCAGGGACGGGTATAATTCACCCCTCCACTTT. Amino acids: CASSRRDGYNSPLHF.

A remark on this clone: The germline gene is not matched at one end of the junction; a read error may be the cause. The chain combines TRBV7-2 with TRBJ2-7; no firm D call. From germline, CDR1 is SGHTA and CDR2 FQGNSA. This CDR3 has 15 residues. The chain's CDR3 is CASSSPGLGRDEQHF. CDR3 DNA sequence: TGTGCCAGCAGTTCCCCCGGGCTAGGACGCGACGAGCAGCACTTC.

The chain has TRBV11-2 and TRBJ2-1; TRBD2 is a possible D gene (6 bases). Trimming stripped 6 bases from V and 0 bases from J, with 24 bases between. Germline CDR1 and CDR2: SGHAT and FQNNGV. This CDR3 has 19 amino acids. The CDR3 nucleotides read TGTGCCAGCAGTTTTCGACCGGGCGCTAGCGAGAACTCCTACAATGAGCAGTTCTTC. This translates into CASSFRPGASENSYNEQFF.

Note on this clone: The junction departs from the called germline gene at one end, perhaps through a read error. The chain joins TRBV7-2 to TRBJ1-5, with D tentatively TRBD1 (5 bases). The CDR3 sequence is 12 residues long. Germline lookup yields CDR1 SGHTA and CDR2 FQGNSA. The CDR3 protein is CASSQGDSRLNF. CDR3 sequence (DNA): TGTGCCAGCAGCCAGGGCGACAGCCGCTTGAATTTT.

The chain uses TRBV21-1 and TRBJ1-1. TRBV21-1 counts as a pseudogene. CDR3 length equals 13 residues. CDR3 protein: CASRDGGGTEAFF. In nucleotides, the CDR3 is TGTGCCAGCAGGGACGGGGGAGGCACTGAAGCTTTCTTT.

The CDR3 region has the DNA TGCGCCAGCAGCCGAGATACTACCGATGAAAAACTGTTTTTT. As protein: CASSRDTTDEKLFF. This chain uses TRBV5-1 with TRBJ1-4; D is unresolved. Germline V gene sequence: CDR1 SGHRS, CDR2 YFSETQ. The CDR3 covers 14 residues. V lost 4 bases and J lost 6, with 13 bases in between. Full variable domain (missing parts from reference TRBV5-1 and TRBJ1-4): KAGVTQTPRYLIKTRGQQVTLSCSPISGHRSVSWYQQTPGQGLQFLFEYFSETQRNKGNFPGRFSGRQFSNSRSEMNVSTLELGDSALYLCASSRDTTDEKLFFGSGTQLSVL.

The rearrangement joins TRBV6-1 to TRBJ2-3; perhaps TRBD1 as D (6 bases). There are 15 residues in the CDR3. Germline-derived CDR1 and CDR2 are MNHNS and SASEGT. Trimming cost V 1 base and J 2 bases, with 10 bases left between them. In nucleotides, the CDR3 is TGTGCCAGCAGTGAAGTGGACAGAGCCACAGATACGCAGTATTTT. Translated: CASSEVDRATDTQYF.

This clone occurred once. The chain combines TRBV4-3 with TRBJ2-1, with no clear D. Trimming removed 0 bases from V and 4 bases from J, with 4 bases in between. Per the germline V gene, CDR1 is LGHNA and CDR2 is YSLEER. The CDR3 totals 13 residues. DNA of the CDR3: TGCGCCAGCAGCCAAGACGTATACAATGAGCAGTTCTTC. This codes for CASSQDVYNEQFF.